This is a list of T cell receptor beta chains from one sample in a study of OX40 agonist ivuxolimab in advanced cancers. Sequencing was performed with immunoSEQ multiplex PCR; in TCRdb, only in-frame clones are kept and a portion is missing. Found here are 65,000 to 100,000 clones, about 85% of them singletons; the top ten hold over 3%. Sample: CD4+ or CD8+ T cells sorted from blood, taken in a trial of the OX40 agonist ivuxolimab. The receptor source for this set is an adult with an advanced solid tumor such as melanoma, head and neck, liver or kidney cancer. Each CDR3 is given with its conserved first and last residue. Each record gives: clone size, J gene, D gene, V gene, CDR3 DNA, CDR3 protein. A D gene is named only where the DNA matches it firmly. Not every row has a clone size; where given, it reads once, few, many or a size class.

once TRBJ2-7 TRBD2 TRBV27 TGTGCCAGCGGACCCGGGACTAAGTCCTACGAGCAGTACTTC CASGPGTKSYEQYF
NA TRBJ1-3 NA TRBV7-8 TGTGCCAGCAGCCTCTCGACAGGACTAGGAAACACCATATATTTT CASSLSTGLGNTIYF
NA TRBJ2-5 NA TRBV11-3 TGTGCCAGCAGTTCGGGGAGCAGTGAAGAGACCCAGTACTTC CASSSGSSEETQYF
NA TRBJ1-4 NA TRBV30 TGTGCCTGGAGTGTACTCAGGGAGGGGGAAAAACTGTTTTTT CAWSVLREGEKLFF
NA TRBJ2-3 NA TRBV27 TGTGCCAGCAGCCTTTCTACAGGGTACGAGGACACAGATACGCAGTATTTT CASSLSTGYEDTDTQYF
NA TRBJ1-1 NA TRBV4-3 TGCGCCAGCAGCGCAACTGAGGAGAACACTGAAGCTTTCTTT CASSATEENTEAFF
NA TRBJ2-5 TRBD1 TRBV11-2 TGTGCCAGCAGCTCAGGGGGACAGGGGCTGGAGACCCAGTACTTC CASSSGGQGLETQYF
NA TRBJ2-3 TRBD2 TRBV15 TGTGCCACCAGCAGATCTCTAGCGGCAGATACGCAGTATTTT CATSRSLAADTQYF
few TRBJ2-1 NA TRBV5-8 TGTGCCAGCAGTTCCCTGGACGGAGACGCCGAGCAGTTCTTC CASSSLDGDAEQFF
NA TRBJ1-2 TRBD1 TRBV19 TGTGCCAGTAAACCGGGACAGGGTTATGGCTACACCTTC CASKPGQGYGYTF
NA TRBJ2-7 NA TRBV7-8 TGTGCCAGCAGCTTATTTTCCGAGCAGTACTTC CASSLFSEQYF
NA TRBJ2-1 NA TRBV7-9 TGTGCCAGCAGCCGTAGCGGGAACAGGGGGAATGAGCAGTTCTTC CASSRSGNRGNEQFF
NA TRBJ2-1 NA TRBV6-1 TGTGCCAGCAAGGCCAACTCCTACAATGAGCAGTTCTTC CASKANSYNEQFF
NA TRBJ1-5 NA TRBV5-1 TGCGCCAGCAGCTTGGGACAGTATCAGCCCCAGCATTTT CASSLGQYQPQHF
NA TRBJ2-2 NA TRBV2 TGTGCCAGCAGGAGGGGGGTAGCGGGTTCGAACACCGGGGAGCTGTTTTTT CASRRGVAGSNTGELFF
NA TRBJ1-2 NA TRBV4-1 TGCGCCAGCAGCCAAGGGGCGGGGGCTGGCTACACCTTC CASSQGAGAGYTF
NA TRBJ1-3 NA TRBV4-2 TGTGCCAGCAGCCAAGAAGACGGACAGTACTCTGGAAACACCATATATTTT CASSQEDGQYSGNTIYF
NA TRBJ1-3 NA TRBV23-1 TGCGCCAGCAGTCAACGGGACTCAGCCTACACGGATCCTGGAAACACCATATATTTT CASSQRDSAYTDPGNTIYF
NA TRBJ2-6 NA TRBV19 TGTGCCAGTAGTATAGTGGCCACCGAGGGTGGGGCCAACGTCCTGACTTTC CASSIVATEGGANVLTF
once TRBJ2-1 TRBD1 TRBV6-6 TGTGCCAGCAGTTACGGGACAGGGCTCTACAATGAGCAGTTCTTC CASSYGTGLYNEQFF
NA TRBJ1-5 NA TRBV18 TGTGCCAGCTCACCCGCGGCAGTTAGAGGCAATCAGCCCCAGCATTTT CASSPAAVRGNQPQHF
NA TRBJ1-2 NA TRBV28 TGTGCCAGCAGTTTATCAGATAAGACTAACTATGGCTACACCTTC CASSLSDKTNYGYTF
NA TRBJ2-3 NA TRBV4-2 TGTGCCAGCAGCCAATCAACATCGGGGTATGGCACAGATACGCAGTATTTT CASSQSTSGYGTDTQYF